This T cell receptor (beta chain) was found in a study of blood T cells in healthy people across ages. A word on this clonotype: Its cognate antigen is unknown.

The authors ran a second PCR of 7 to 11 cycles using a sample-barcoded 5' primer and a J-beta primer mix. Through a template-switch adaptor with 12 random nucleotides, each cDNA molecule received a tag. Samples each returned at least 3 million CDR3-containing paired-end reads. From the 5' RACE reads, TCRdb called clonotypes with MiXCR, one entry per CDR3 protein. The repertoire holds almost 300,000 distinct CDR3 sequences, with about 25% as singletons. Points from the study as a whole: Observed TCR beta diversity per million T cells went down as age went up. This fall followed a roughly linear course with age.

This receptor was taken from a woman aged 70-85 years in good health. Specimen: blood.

CDR3 sequence: CASVDGVAGGAKQFF. Here the CDR3 DNA reads TGTGCCAGCGTTGACGGGGTAGCGGGGGGTGCCAAGCAGTTCTTC. The chain has TRBV28 and TRBJ2-1; TRBD2 agrees at 10 bases. J lost 11 bases, V lost 8 bases, and 15 bases had no gene match. CDR1 and CDR2 (germline): MDHEN, SYDVKM. The CDR3 spans 15 residues.